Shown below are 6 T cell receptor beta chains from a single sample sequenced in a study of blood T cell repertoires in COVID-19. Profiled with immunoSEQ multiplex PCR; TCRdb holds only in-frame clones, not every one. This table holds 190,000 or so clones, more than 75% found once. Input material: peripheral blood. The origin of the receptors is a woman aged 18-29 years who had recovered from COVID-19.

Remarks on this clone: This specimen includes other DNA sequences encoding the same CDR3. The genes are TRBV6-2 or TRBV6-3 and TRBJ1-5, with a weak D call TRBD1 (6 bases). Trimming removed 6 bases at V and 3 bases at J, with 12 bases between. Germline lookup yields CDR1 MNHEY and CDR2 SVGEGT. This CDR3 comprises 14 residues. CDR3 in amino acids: CASSPTGFNQPQHF. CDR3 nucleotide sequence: TGTGCCAGCAGCCCGACAGGATTCAATCAGCCCCAGCATTTT.

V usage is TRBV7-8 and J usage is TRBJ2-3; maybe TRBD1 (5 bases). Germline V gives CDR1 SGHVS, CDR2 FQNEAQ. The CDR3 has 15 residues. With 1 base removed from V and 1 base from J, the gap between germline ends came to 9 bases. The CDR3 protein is CASSLGGGGTDTQYF. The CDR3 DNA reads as TGTGCCAGCAGCTTAGGGGGCGGAGGCACAGATACGCAGTATTTT.

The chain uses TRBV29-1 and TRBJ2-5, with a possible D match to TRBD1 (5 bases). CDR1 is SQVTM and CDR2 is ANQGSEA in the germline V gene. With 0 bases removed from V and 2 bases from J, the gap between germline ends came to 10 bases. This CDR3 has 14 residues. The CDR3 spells CSVEDGAGQETQYF. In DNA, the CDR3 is TGCAGCGTTGAAGATGGGGCCGGGCAAGAGACCCAGTACTTC.

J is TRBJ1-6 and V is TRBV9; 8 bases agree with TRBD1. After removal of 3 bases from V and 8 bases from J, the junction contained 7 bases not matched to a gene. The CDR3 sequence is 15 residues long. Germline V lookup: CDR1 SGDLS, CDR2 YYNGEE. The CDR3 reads CASSGRDRTDSPLHF. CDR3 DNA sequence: TGTGCCAGCAGCGGCAGGGACAGGACGGATTCACCCCTCCACTTT.

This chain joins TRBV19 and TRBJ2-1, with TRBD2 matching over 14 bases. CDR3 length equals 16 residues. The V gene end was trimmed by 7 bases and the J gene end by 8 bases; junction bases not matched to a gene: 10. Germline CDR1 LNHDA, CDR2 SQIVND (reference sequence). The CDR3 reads CASTIPGLAGVYEQFF. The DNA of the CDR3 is TGTGCCAGTACCATCCCGGGACTAGCGGGAGTCTATGAGCAGTTCTTC.

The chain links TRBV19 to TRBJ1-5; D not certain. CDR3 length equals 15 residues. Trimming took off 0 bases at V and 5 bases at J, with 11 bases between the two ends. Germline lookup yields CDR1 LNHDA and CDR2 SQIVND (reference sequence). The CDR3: CASSIEELAYQPQHF. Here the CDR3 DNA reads TGTGCCAGTAGTATAGAGGAGCTGGCATATCAGCCCCAGCATTTT. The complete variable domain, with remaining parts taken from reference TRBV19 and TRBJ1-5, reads DGGITQSPKYLFRKEGQNVTLSCEQNLNHDAMYWYRQDPGQGLRLIYYSQIVNDFQKGDIAEGYSVSREKKESFPLTVTSAQKNPTAFYLCASSIEELAYQPQHFGDGTRLSIL.